This entry lists 27 T cell receptor beta chains sequenced from one sample in a study of cytomegalovirus exposure and HLA in healthy donors. It was with 60 Vbeta and 13 Jbeta primers that the PCR ran. Sequencing used immunoSEQ multiplex PCR; TCRdb keeps in-frame clones, though not all of them. The sample includes approximately 120,000 clones, 77% of them seen just once. Sequences were obtained from PBMCs. The receptors shown here come from a woman aged 40 to 49 in good health and CMV-seropositive.

V is TRBV6-5 and J is TRBJ2-7, with 8 bases lining up with TRBD1. Germline trimming cut 6 bases from V and 3 bases from J; bases unmatched to any gene: 10. The germline V gene encodes CDR1 MNHEY and CDR2 SVGAGI. The CDR3 is made up of 15 amino acids. The CDR3 bases are TGTGCCAGCAGCCCGAGACAGGGGTCATACTACGAGCAGTACTTC. Its translation: CASSPRQGSYYEQYF.

This chain connects TRBV5-1 to TRBJ2-7, with a possible D match to TRBD1 (6 bases). Looked up from germline, CDR1 is SGHRS and CDR2 is YFSETQ. The CDR3 is 13 residues long. Trimming took off 1 base at V and 5 bases at J, with 10 bases between the two ends. The CDR3 DNA reads TGCGCCAGCAGCTTGCCACAGGGTCACGAGCAGTACTTC. Amino acids: CASSLPQGHEQYF.

This clone was recorded once. The chain employs TRBV29-1 and TRBJ2-3, with 8 bases aligning to TRBD2. V was clipped by 3 bases and J by 3 bases; unmatched bases: 8. The CDR3 runs 15 residues. Looked up from germline, CDR1 is SQVTM and CDR2 is ANQGSEA. CDR3 sequence reads: CSVDGASGSTDTQYF. DNA of the CDR3: TGCAGCGTTGATGGGGCGAGCGGGAGTACAGATACGCAGTATTTT.

This clone was counted only a few times. V usage is TRBV28 and J usage is TRBJ1-5, with 7 nucleotides matching TRBD1. Trimming cost V 6 bases and J 4 bases; bases outside gene matches: 6. The CDR3 has 14 residues. Germline V gene sequence: CDR1 MDHEN, CDR2 SYDVKM. The CDR3 bases are TGTGCCAGCAGGGAGACAGGGAAGAATCAGCCCCAGCATTTT. Protein product: CASRETGKNQPQHF.

This clone was detected only a few times. This chain joins TRBV7-9 and TRBJ2-1; 8 nucleotides line up with TRBD2. CDR1 SEHNR and CDR2 FQNEAQ come from the germline V gene (reference sequence). The CDR3 covers 15 residues. After removal of 6 bases from V and 4 bases from J, the junction contained 8 bases not matched to a gene. This CDR3 reads CASRKAGALYNEQFF. As DNA, the CDR3 is TGTGCCAGCAGGAAAGCGGGAGCCCTGTACAATGAGCAGTTCTTC.

The chain employs TRBV10-1 and TRBJ2-4; 7 nucleotides agree with TRBD2. The CDR3 is 15 residues long. Germline V gives CDR1 WNHNN, CDR2 SYGVQD (reference sequence). J lost 3 bases, V lost 6 bases, and 8 bases had no gene match. In DNA, the CDR3 is TGCGCCAGCAGAAACATCCGGGACTACAAAAACATTCAGTACTTC. It translates to CASRNIRDYKNIQYF.

The gene calls are TRBV6-1 and TRBJ2-7; 12 nucleotides align to TRBD2. The CDR3 is 17 amino acids. CDR1 MNHNS and CDR2 SASEGT come from the germline V gene. The junction had 8 bases not matched to a gene; V was cut back by 4 bases and J by 1 base. CDR3 bases: TGTGCCAGCAGTGGCGACGAGCTAGCGGGAGGGTCCTACGAGCAGTACTTC. This translates into CASSGDELAGGSYEQYF.

The gene calls are TRBV19 and TRBJ1-1, with D maybe TRBD1 (6 bases). Per germline, CDR1 LNHDA and CDR2 SQIVND (reference sequence). Trimming cost V 4 bases and J 2 bases, with 11 bases left between them. The CDR3 has 14 residues. Here the CDR3 reads CASSTGTTNTEAFF. The DNA for the CDR3 is TGTGCCAGTAGTACCGGGACAACTAACACTGAAGCTTTCTTT.

This chain links TRBV7-3 with TRBJ1-1; D may be TRBD1 (6 bases). This CDR3 is built from 13 residues. Trimming took 4 bases from V and 5 from J, leaving 11 bases between them. CDR1 and CDR2 (germline): SGHTA, FQGTGA. CDR3 residues: CASSSNRDTEAFF. The CDR3 coding sequence is TGTGCCAGCAGCTCCAACAGGGATACTGAAGCTTTCTTT.

The chain is built from TRBV28 and TRBJ1-1; D gene uncertain. This CDR3 is 12 amino acids long. The V end was cut by 5 bases, the J end by 5 bases, with 9 bases between. Germline V CDR1 and CDR2: MDHEN, SYDVKM. In DNA, the CDR3 is TGTGCCAGCAGTCCAGATTGGACTGAAGCTTTCTTT. Its protein product is CASSPDWTEAFF.

The DNA of the CDR3 is TGCAGCGTTAAGTTCGGGAGCTCCTACGAGCAGTACTTC. Its protein is CSVKFGSSYEQYF. The chain recombines TRBV29-1 with TRBJ2-7; D is perhaps TRBD2 (6 bases). The V gene lost 5 bases and the J gene lost 0 bases, with 11 bases spanning the gap. Per the germline V gene, CDR1 is SQVTM and CDR2 is ANQGSEA. The CDR3 sequence is 13 residues long.

This clone was seen a single time. The chain joins TRBV5-1 to TRBJ2-7; 14 bases line up with TRBD2. With V trimmed by 4 bases and J by 0 bases, 6 bases remained unmatched. The CDR3 sequence is 17 residues long. Germline V gene data show CDR1 as SGHRS and CDR2 as YFSETQ. The CDR3 DNA sequence: TGCGCCAGCAGCCAGGGACTAGCGGGAGCTTCCTCCTACGAGCAGTACTTC. Translation: CASSQGLAGASSYEQYF.

This clone was observed a handful of times. This rearrangement joins TRBV7-8 to TRBJ2-5, with D perhaps matching TRBD1 (6 bases). The V and J ends lost 6 bases and 1 base respectively, with 12 bases between them. Germline V gives CDR1 SGHVS, CDR2 FQNEAQ. The CDR3 runs to 14 residues. CDR3 DNA: TGTGCCAGCAGGACCGGGACACTCCAAGAGACCCAGTACTTC. It translates to CASRTGTLQETQYF.

V usage is TRBV19 and J usage is TRBJ2-5; D gene ambiguous. V was pared by 2 bases and J by 4 bases, with 8 bases between. CDR1 is LNHDA, CDR2 SQIVND, per germline (reference sequence). The CDR3 contains 13 residues. CDR3 protein: CASSIYSTETQYF. The CDR3 nucleotides read TGTGCCAGTAGTATATATAGCACAGAGACCCAGTACTTC.

The chain uses TRBV5-1 and TRBJ2-1; D might be TRBD1 (5 bases). There are 14 residues in the CDR3. Trimming removed 0 bases from V and 4 bases from J, with 8 bases in between. CDR1 is SGHRS and CDR2 is YFSETQ in the germline V gene. The CDR3 nucleotides read TGCGCCAGCAGCTTGGGGGCAGGGTACAATGAGCAGTTCTTC. This translates into CASSLGAGYNEQFF.

This clone came up a few times. The chain combines TRBV13 with TRBJ2-7, with 11 bases that match TRBD1. CDR1 and CDR2 (germline): PRHDT, FYEKMQ (reference sequence). The length of the CDR3 is 16 residues. V gave up 4 bases and J gave up 5 bases; unmatched junction bases: 10. The CDR3 region has the DNA TGTGCCAGCAGCTCCCCCTTCGGACAGGGGGCCCACGAGCAGTACTTC. Amino acids: CASSSPFGQGAHEQYF.

The V call is TRBV11-2, the J call TRBJ1-1; D uncertain. The germline V and J ends were trimmed by 2 bases and 1 base, with 5 bases remaining between them. The length of the CDR3 is 13 residues. CDR1 is SGHAT and CDR2 is FQNNGV in the germline V gene. For the CDR3, the DNA is TGTGCCAGCAGCTTATCAGGGAACACTGAAGCTTTCTTT. Translation gives CASSLSGNTEAFF.

The V gene is TRBV6-5, the J gene TRBJ2-1; TRBD1 matches 8 bases. J gave up 2 bases and V 5 bases, and 5 bases lay outside the gene matches. Germline CDR1 reads MNHEY; CDR2 reads SVGAGI. The CDR3 is 15 residues long. The CDR3: CASSPGTGAYNEQFF. Here the CDR3 DNA reads TGTGCCAGCAGTCCCGGGACAGGAGCCTACAATGAGCAGTTCTTC.

This clone was seen only a few times. This sequence joins TRBV28 and TRBJ2-2, with D perhaps TRBD2 (6 bases). The V end lost 6 bases, the J end lost 4 bases, and 21 bases lay between the germline ends. The CDR3 consists of 17 residues. The germline gives CDR1 MDHEN, CDR2 SYDVKM. The CDR3, as DNA: TGTGCCAGCAGGGGATCCATGGGGCGGGGTGGCACCGGGGAGCTGTTTTTT. It encodes CASRGSMGRGGTGELFF.

This clone was counted a single time. J is TRBJ1-2 and V is TRBV28; D unclear. Germline assignment: CDR1 MDHEN and CDR2 SYDVKM. The CDR3 extends over 14 amino acids. The V gene lost 8 bases and the J gene lost 7 bases, with 20 bases spanning the gap. The CDR3 nucleotides read TGTGCCAGCGCCCCGGCGGGAGTTTCAGGTGGCTACACCTTC. This encodes CASAPAGVSGGYTF.

The chain combines TRBV7-9 with TRBJ2-5, with 12 bases matching TRBD1. CDR1 is SEHNR, CDR2 FQNEAQ, per germline (reference sequence). V lost 5 bases, J lost 4 bases, and 5 bases stayed unmatched. The CDR3 contains 15 residues. Here the CDR3 DNA reads TGTGCCAGCAGCCCCGGGACAGGGGGCCCAGAGACCCAGTACTTC. It translates to CASSPGTGGPETQYF.

The chain links TRBV28 to TRBJ2-3; D perhaps matches TRBD1 (6 bases). V lost 3 bases and J 7 bases, leaving 8 bases between the germline ends. This CDR3 is 12 amino acids long. Germline assignment: CDR1 MDHEN and CDR2 SYDVKM. The CDR3 loop is CASSFRGNTQYF. The CDR3 nucleotides are TGTGCCAGCAGTTTTAGGGGGAATACGCAGTATTTT.

V gene TRBV18 combines with J gene TRBJ2-2; weak D call: TRBD2 (5 bases). Trimming shortened V by 8 bases and J by 0 bases, and 10 bases separated the two germline ends. Germline V gene sequence: CDR1 KGHSH, CDR2 LQKENI. The CDR3 covers 14 residues. CDR3: CASTTSPNTGELFF. DNA of the CDR3: TGTGCCAGCACCACTAGTCCGAACACCGGGGAGCTGTTTTTT.

The V gene is TRBV9, the J gene TRBJ2-1, with 9 bases aligning to TRBD2. Trimming removed 4 bases from V and 0 bases from J; junction bases left unmatched: 2. The CDR3 contains 15 residues. Germline assignment: CDR1 SGDLS and CDR2 YYNGEE. CDR3 sequence (DNA): TGTGCCAGCAGCTTTAGCGGGAGCTCCTACAATGAGCAGTTCTTC. It encodes CASSFSGSSYNEQFF.

The chain recombines TRBV7-3 with TRBJ2-1; 7 positions match TRBD2. Germline lookup yields CDR1 SGHTA and CDR2 FQGTGA. The CDR3 runs to 16 residues. Losses at the gene ends were 5 bases for V and 4 bases for J; bases not matched to a gene: 11. Here the CDR3 DNA reads TGTGCCAGCAGCGTGAAAGGCGGGAGAACTTACAATGAGCAGTTCTTC. This translates into CASSVKGGRTYNEQFF.

This chain connects TRBV27 to TRBJ1-1, with D unclear. Trimming took off 3 bases at V and 5 bases at J, with 13 bases between the two ends. The length of the CDR3 is 14 residues. CDR1 and CDR2 (germline): MNHEY, SMNVEV (reference sequence). The chain's CDR3 is CASSFLLGGTEAFF. The CDR3 DNA sequence: TGTGCCAGCAGTTTCCTGCTAGGTGGGACTGAAGCTTTCTTT.

The chain links TRBV4-1 to TRBJ2-3; the D is unclear. The CDR3 totals 15 residues. Germline loops: CDR1 MGHRA, CDR2 YSYEKL. V was pared by 3 bases and J by 0 bases, with 10 bases between. The CDR3 bases are TGCGCCAGCAGCCACGTCTCGTTTAGCACAGATACGCAGTATTTT. Amino acids: CASSHVSFSTDTQYF.